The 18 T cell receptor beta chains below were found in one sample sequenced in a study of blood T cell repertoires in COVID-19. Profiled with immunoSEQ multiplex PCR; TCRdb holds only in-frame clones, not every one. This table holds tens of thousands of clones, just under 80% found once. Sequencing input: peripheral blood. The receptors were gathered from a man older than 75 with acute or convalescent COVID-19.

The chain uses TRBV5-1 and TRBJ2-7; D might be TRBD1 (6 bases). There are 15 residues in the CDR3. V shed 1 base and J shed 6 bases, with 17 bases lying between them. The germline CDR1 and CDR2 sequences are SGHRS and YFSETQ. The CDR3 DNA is TGCGCCAGCAGCTTGACGGCAGGGGAAGGGTCCGAGCAGTACTTC. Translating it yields CASSLTAGEGSEQYF. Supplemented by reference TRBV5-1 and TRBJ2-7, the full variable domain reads KAGVTQTPRYLIKTRGQQVTLSCSPISGHRSVSWYQQTPGQGLQFLFEYFSETQRNKGNFPGRFSGRQFSNSRSEMNVSTLELGDSALYLCASSLTAGEGSEQYFGPGTRLTVT.

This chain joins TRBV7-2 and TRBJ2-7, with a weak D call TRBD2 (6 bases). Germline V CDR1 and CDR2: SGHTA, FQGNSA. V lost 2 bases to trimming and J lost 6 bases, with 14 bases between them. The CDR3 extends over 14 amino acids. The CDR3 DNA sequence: TGTGCCAGCAGCTTAACTACTAGCTGGGGCGAGCAGTACTTC. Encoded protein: CASSLTTSWGEQYF.

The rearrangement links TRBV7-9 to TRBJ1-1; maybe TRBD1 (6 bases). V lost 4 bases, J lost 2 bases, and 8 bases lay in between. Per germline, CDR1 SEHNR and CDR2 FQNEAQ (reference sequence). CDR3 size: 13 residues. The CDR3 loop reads CASSSQGNTEAFF. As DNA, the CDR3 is TGTGCCAGCAGCTCACAGGGAAACACTGAAGCTTTCTTT.

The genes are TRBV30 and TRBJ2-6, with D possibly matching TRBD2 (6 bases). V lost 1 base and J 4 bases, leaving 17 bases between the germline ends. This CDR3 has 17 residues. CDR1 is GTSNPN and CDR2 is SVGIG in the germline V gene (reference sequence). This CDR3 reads CAWSAGTAPVGANVLTF. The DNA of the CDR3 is TGTGCCTGGAGTGCCGGGACTGCCCCGGTAGGGGCCAACGTCCTGACTTTC.

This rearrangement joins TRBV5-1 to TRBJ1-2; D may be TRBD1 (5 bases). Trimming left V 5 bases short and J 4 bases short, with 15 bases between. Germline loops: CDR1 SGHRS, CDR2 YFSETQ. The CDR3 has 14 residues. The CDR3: CASSLTTGAYGYTF. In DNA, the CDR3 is TGCGCCAGCAGTCTAACGACTGGGGCCTATGGCTACACCTTC.

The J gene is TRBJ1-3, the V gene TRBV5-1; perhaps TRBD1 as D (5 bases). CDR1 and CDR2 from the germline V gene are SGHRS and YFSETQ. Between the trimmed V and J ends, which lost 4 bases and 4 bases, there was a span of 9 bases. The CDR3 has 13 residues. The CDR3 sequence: CASSVGRGNTIYF. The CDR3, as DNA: TGCGCCAGCAGCGTGGGGCGGGGAAACACCATATATTTT.

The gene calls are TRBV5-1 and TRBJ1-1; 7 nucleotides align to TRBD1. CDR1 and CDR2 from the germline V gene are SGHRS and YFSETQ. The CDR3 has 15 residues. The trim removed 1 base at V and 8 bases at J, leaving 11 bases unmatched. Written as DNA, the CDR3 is TGCGCCAGCAGCTTGCCTACGACAGGGTCAGGAGAAGCTTTCTTT. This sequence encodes CASSLPTTGSGEAFF.

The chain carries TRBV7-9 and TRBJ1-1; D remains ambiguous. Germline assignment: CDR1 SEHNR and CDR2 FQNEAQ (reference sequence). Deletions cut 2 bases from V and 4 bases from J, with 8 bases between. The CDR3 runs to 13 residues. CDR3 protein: CASSLYGGTEAFF. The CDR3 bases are TGTGCCAGCAGCTTATACGGCGGCACTGAAGCTTTCTTT.

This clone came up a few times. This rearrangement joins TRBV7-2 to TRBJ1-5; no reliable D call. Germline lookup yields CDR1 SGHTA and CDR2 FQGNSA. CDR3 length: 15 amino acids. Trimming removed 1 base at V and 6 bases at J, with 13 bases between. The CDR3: CASSLEGLGSQPQHF. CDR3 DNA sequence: TGTGCCAGCAGCTTAGAAGGGCTGGGGAGTCAGCCCCAGCATTTT.

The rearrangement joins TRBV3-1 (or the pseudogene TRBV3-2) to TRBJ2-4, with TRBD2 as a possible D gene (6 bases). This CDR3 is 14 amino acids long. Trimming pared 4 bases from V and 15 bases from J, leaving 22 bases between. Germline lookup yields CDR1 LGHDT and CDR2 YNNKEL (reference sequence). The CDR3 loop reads CASSPLGERVGRYF. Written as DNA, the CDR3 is TGTGCCAGCAGCCCCCTGGGAGAGCGGGTGGGGCGGTACTTC.

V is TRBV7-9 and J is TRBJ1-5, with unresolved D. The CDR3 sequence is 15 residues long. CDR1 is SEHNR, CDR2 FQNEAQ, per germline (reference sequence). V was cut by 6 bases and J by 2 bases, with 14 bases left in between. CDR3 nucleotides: TGTGCCAGCAGTTACAGCGGTAACGGCAATCAGCCCCAGCATTTT. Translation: CASSYSGNGNQPQHF.

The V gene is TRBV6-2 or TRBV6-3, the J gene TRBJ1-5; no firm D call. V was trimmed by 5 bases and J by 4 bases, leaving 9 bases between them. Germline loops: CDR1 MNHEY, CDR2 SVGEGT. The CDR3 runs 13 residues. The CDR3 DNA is TGTGCCAGCAGTAACAGAATGAATCAGCCCCAGCATTTT. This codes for CASSNRMNQPQHF.

As DNA, the CDR3 is TGTGCCAGCAGCTCTAGGACTAGCGGGGGGTACACAGATACGCAGTATTTT. It is translated as CASSSRTSGGYTDTQYF. The chain carries TRBV7-2 and TRBJ2-3; 14 bases map to TRBD2. CDR3 size: 17 residues. V lost 4 bases to trimming and J lost 2 bases; unmatched junction nucleotides: 5. Germline values: CDR1 SGHTA, CDR2 FQGNSA.

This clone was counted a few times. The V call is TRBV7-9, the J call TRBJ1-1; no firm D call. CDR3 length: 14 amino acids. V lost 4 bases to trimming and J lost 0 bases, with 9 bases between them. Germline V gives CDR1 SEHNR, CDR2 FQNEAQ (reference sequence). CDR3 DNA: TGTGCCAGCAGCTCCGCGACAATGAACACTGAAGCTTTCTTT. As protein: CASSSATMNTEAFF.

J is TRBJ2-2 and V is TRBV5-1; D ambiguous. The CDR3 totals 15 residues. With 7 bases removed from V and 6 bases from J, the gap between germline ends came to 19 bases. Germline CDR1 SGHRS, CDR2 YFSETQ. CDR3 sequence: CASQEFSSTAGELFF. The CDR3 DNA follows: TGCGCCAGCCAAGAGTTCAGTAGCACGGCCGGGGAGCTGTTTTTT. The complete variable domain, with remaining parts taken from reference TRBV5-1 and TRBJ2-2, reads KAGVTQTPRYLIKTRGQQVTLSCSPISGHRSVSWYQQTPGQGLQFLFEYFSETQRNKGNFPGRFSGRQFSNSRSEMNVSTLELGDSALYLCASQEFSSTAGELFFGEGSRLTVL.

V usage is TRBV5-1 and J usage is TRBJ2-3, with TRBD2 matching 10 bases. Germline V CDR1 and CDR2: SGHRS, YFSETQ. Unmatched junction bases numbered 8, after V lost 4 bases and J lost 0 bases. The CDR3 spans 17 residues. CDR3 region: CASSARASGGSTDTQYF. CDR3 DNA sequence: TGCGCCAGCAGCGCGAGGGCTAGCGGGGGAAGCACAGATACGCAGTATTTT.

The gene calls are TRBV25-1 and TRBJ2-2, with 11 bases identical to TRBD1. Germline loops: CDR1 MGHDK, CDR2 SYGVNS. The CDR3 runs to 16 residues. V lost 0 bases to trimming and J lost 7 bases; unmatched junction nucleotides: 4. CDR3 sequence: CASSEYGQGANGELFF. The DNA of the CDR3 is TGTGCCAGCAGTGAATACGGACAGGGGGCTAACGGGGAGCTGTTTTTT.

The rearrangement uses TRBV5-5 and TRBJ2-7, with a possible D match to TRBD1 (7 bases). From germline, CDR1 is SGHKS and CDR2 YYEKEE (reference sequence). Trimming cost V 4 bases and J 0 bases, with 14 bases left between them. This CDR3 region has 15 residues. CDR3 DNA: TGTGCCAGCAGCCCGGGGGCAGGGGGCTCCTACGAGCAGTACTTC. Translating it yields CASSPGAGGSYEQYF.